The 22 T cell receptor beta chains in this list originate from one sample, sequenced in a study of CD8+ T cells in alopecia areata (dated by TCRdb to 2016 to 2018). The protocol used for the library was the immunoSEQ multiplex PCR assay. RNA was extracted from all samples and reverse transcribed into cDNA, which served as template for TCR sequencing. TCRdb took this table from immuneACCESS and kept in-frame rearrangements with V and J called. Such tables lack part of the clones; where checked against another copy, unresolved V genes explain under half of the gap, and the rest is unexplained. Across this sample there are about 180,000 clones, with 51% seen only once. The ten largest make up over 9.5% of the sample. The treatment or condition label here, explained by the study, means: oral pan-JAK inhibitor, 5-10 mg twice daily. The material was CD8+ T cells sorted from blood, obtained at week 52, from a patient treated with tofacitinib. The receptors come from a human donor with alopecia areata.

Concerning this clone itself: This sample also contains other DNA sequences that code for the same CDR3. The chain uses TRBV30 and TRBJ2-7; D gene uncertain. The CDR3 has 11 residues. Germline loops: CDR1 GTSNPN, CDR2 SVGIG (reference sequence). Trimming left V 0 bases short and J 5 bases short, with 5 bases between. The CDR3 region is CAWSVLDEQYF. CDR3 bases: TGTGCCTGGAGTGTACTGGACGAGCAGTACTTC. Combining the CDR3 with reference TRBV30 and TRBJ2-7 gives the whole variable domain SQTIHQWPATLVQPVGSPLSLECTVEGTSNPNLYWYRQAAGRGLQLLFYSVGIGQISSEVPQNLSASRPQDRQFILSSKKLLLSDSGFYLCAWSVLDEQYFGPGTRLTVT.

V is TRBV9 and J is TRBJ2-3; 8 bases align to TRBD1. The trim removed 4 bases at V and 1 base at J, leaving 5 bases unmatched. Germline V CDR1 and CDR2: SGDLS, YYNGEE. CDR3 length: 15 residues. CDR3 residues: CASSSPGQGTDTQYF. The CDR3 DNA is TGTGCCAGCAGCTCTCCGGGACAGGGCACAGATACGCAGTATTTT.

V gene TRBV6-5 combines with J gene TRBJ2-7; a weak D match, TRBD1 (6 bases). Deletions cut 8 bases from V and 3 bases from J, with 8 bases between. The CDR3 totals 11 residues. The germline V gene encodes CDR1 MNHEY and CDR2 SVGAGI. The CDR3 spells CASRDNYEQYF. In nucleotides, the CDR3 is TGTGCCAGCCGGGACAACTACGAGCAGTACTTC.

The rearrangement uses TRBV19 and TRBJ1-1; unclear D gene. V lost 6 bases to trimming and J lost 1 base, with 12 bases between them. Germline CDR1 reads LNHDA; CDR2 reads SQIVND (reference sequence). There are 14 residues in the CDR3. The CDR3 region has the DNA TGTGCCAGTAGGCACCCTTCTTGGAACACTGAAGCTTTCTTT. Translating it yields CASRHPSWNTEAFF.

The genes are TRBV7-8 and TRBJ2-1; D is unclear. Germline CDR1 is SGHVS and CDR2 is FQNEAQ. Trimming pared 1 base from V and 1 base from J, leaving 2 bases between. This CDR3 comprises 13 residues. CDR3 in amino acids: CASSLGSYNEQFF. The CDR3 DNA is TGTGCCAGCAGCTTAGGTTCCTACAATGAGCAGTTCTTC.

The gene calls are TRBV6-5 and TRBJ2-5; D is uncertain. Trimming pared 2 bases from V and 1 base from J, leaving 8 bases between. Germline V gene data show CDR1 as MNHEY and CDR2 as SVGAGI. The CDR3 consists of 14 residues. CDR3 sequence: CASSYVGSQETQYF. CDR3 nucleotides: TGTGCCAGCAGTTACGTTGGCAGCCAAGAGACCCAGTACTTC.

The gene calls are TRBV6-5 and TRBJ1-2; the D is unclear. CDR1 MNHEY and CDR2 SVGAGI come from the germline V gene. This CDR3 spans 13 amino acids. V lost 8 bases and J 6 bases, leaving 16 bases between the germline ends. This chain's CDR3 is CASGRWEKDGYTF. The CDR3 region has the DNA TGTGCCAGCGGGCGGTGGGAAAAGGATGGCTACACCTTC.

The chain combines TRBV4-3 with TRBJ2-3; D not certain. The CDR3 consists of 15 residues. Germline loops: CDR1 LGHNA, CDR2 YSLEER. V lost 4 bases and J 0 bases, leaving 11 bases between the germline ends. CDR3 sequence: CASSLVKVSTDTQYF. CDR3 nucleotide sequence: TGCGCCAGCAGCCTCGTCAAGGTGAGCACAGATACGCAGTATTTT.

This chain's CDR3 is CAWSDRAQETQYF. CDR3 DNA: TGTGCCTGGAGTGACAGGGCCCAAGAGACCCAGTACTTC. This chain links TRBV30 with TRBJ2-5, with a possible D match to TRBD1 (6 bases). CDR3 size: 13 residues. Germline V gene data show CDR1 as GTSNPN and CDR2 as SVGIG (reference sequence). The ends were cut back, 1 base at V and 1 base at J, with 7 bases in the middle.

The chain joins TRBV4-2 to TRBJ2-2; D is undetermined. The CDR3 is made up of 15 amino acids. V dropped 1 base and J dropped 0 bases, with 6 bases sitting between them. Germline V gene data show CDR1 as LGHNA and CDR2 as YNFKEQ. CDR3 amino acids: CASSQVEANTGELFF. The CDR3 DNA reads TGTGCCAGCAGCCAAGTTGAAGCGAACACCGGGGAGCTGTTTTTT.

The chain couples TRBV9 to TRBJ2-1; perhaps TRBD1 as D (6 bases). This CDR3 contains 15 residues. Trimming cost V 0 bases and J 8 bases, with 15 bases left between them. Looked up from germline, CDR1 is SGDLS and CDR2 is YYNGEE. Here the CDR3 DNA reads TGTGCCAGCAGCGTAGGGTCAGGGGCCGTCTATGAGCAGTTCTTC. Amino acids: CASSVGSGAVYEQFF.

This clone has just a few counts. The gene calls are TRBV10-3 and TRBJ2-1; TRBD2 agrees at 10 bases. Trimming took 5 bases from V and 3 from J; bases not matched to a gene: 4. The CDR3 extends over 15 amino acids. Germline lookup yields CDR1 ENHRY and CDR2 SYGVKD. CDR3 amino acids: CAISSGTSDYNEQFF. For the CDR3, the DNA is TGTGCCATCAGTTCCGGGACTAGCGACTACAATGAGCAGTTCTTC.

This clone was seen a few times. The rearrangement uses TRBV27 and TRBJ1-1; D call uncertain. This CDR3 is 13 amino acids long. The germline CDR1 and CDR2 sequences are MNHEY and SMNVEV (reference sequence). The V end was cut by 5 bases, the J end by 1 base, with 8 bases between. The CDR3 nucleotides are TGTGCCAGCAGTATCTCCGGGAACACTGAAGCTTTCTTT. Encoded protein: CASSISGNTEAFF.

DNA of the CDR3: TGTGCCAGCAGCTTGGGACTAGTGGGAGATACGCAGTATTTT. Translated, it gives CASSLGLVGDTQYF. This sequence joins TRBV7-3 and TRBJ2-3, with 8 nucleotides matching TRBD2. Per the germline V gene, CDR1 is SGHTA and CDR2 is FQGTGA. The CDR3 sequence is 14 residues long. After removal of 3 bases from V and 5 bases from J, the junction contained 4 bases not matched to a gene.

V is TRBV19 and J is TRBJ1-5; D is perhaps TRBD1 (5 bases). Germline lookup yields CDR1 LNHDA and CDR2 SQIVND (reference sequence). The CDR3 loop spans 18 amino acids. Between the trimmed V and J ends, which lost 7 bases and 1 base, there was a span of 23 bases. The CDR3 region is CASTGDGISIRSNQPQHF. The CDR3 DNA reads as TGTGCCAGTACGGGGGACGGGATTAGCATTCGGAGCAATCAGCCCCAGCATTTT.

The chain couples TRBV5-6 to TRBJ2-1; 10 bases are shared with TRBD2. The trim removed 0 bases at V and 9 bases at J, leaving 9 bases unmatched. This CDR3 has 16 amino acids. Germline CDR1 reads SGHDT; CDR2 reads YYEEEE. As DNA, the CDR3 is TGTGCCAGCAGCTTGGGATTAGCGGGGGGTACGATTGAGCAGTTCTTC. Its translation is CASSLGLAGGTIEQFF.

This chain connects TRBV4-1 to TRBJ2-7, with D perhaps matching TRBD1 (6 bases). The CDR3 is made up of 14 amino acids. Germline V CDR1 and CDR2: MGHRA, YSYEKL. V shed 5 bases and J shed 6 bases, with 17 bases lying between them. The CDR3 sequence is CASSVDSETPEQYF. The CDR3 bases are TGCGCCAGCAGCGTGGACAGCGAAACGCCCGAGCAGTACTTC.

The chain employs TRBV9 and TRBJ2-7; D gene uncertain. In germline, CDR1 is SGDLS, CDR2 YYNGEE. Trimming stripped 3 bases from V and 3 bases from J, with 7 bases between. This CDR3 contains 12 residues. The DNA for the CDR3 is TGTGCCAGCAGCGAGGACGACTACGAGCAGTACTTC. Its protein is CASSEDDYEQYF.

The chain carries TRBV5-6 and TRBJ2-3, with D possibly matching TRBD1 (5 bases). The CDR3 has 14 residues. Germline CDR1 and CDR2: SGHDT and YYEEEE. V was pared by 2 bases and J by 1 base, with 8 bases between. The CDR3, as DNA: TGTGCCAGCAGCTTAGAGACAGGCACAGATACGCAGTATTTT. It encodes CASSLETGTDTQYF.

The V and J genes are TRBV29-1 and TRBJ2-3; D gene uncertain. V lost 5 bases, J lost 2 bases, and 8 bases lay in between. This CDR3 region has 12 residues. CDR1 and CDR2 from the germline V gene are SQVTM and ANQGSEA. The CDR3 region is CSVQEYTDTQYF. The CDR3, as DNA: TGCAGCGTTCAGGAATACACAGATACGCAGTATTTT.

The J gene is TRBJ1-2, the V gene TRBV29-1, with a tentative D call TRBD1 (6 bases). CDR1 and CDR2 (germline): SQVTM, ANQGSEA. V was cut by 2 bases and J by 6 bases, with 10 bases left in between. The CDR3 is 12 amino acids. The CDR3 DNA reads as TGCAGCGTTGAAACTGGGGGCGATGGCTACACCTTC. This gives the protein CSVETGGDGYTF.

V usage is TRBV6-5 and J usage is TRBJ2-6; 7 bases match TRBD2. Germline CDR1 is MNHEY and CDR2 is SVGAGI. The CDR3 length is 15 residues. The junction had 3 bases not matched to a gene; V was cut back by 5 bases and J by 2 bases. CDR3 sequence (DNA): TGTGCCAGCAGTCCTGGGGGGGCTGGGGCCAACGTCCTGACTTTC. Translated, it gives CASSPGGAGANVLTF.